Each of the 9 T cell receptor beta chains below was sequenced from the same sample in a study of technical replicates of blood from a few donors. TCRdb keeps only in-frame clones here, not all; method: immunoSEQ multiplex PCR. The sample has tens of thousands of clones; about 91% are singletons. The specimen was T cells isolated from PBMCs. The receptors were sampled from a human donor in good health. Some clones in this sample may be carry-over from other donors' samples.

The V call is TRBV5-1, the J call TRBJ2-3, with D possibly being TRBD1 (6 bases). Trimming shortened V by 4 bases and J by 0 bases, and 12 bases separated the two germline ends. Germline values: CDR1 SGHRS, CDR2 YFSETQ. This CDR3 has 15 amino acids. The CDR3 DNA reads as TGCGCCAGCAGCCTTAGACAGGATAGCACAGATACGCAGTATTTT. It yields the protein CASSLRQDSTDTQYF.

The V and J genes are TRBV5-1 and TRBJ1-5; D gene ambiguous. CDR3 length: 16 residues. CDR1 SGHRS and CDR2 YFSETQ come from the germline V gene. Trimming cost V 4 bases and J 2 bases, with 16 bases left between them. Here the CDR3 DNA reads TGCGCCAGCAGCGTTACACGAGCTGGAGGCAATCAGCCCCAGCATTTT. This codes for CASSVTRAGGNQPQHF.

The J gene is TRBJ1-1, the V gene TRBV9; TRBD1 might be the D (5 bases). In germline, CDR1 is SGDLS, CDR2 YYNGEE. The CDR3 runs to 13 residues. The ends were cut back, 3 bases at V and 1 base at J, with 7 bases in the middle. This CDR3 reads CASSGDWNTEAFF. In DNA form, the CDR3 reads TGTGCCAGCAGCGGGGACTGGAACACTGAAGCTTTCTTT. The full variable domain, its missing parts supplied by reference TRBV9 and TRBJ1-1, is DSGVTQTPKHLITATGQRVTLRCSPRSGDLSVYWYQQSLDQGLQFLIQYYNGEERAKGNILERFSAQQFPDLHSELNLSSLELGDSALYFCASSGDWNTEAFFGQGTRLTVV.

CDR3 sequence reads: CASSTGTGWSEQFF. The CDR3 bases are TGTGCCAGCAGTACCGGGACAGGGTGGAGTGAGCAGTTCTTC. This chain uses TRBV6-5 with TRBJ2-1; TRBD1 aligns across 9 bases. This CDR3 has 14 amino acids. With 5 bases clipped from V and 9 bases from J, the junction kept 8 bases outside the gene matches. CDR1 is MNHEY, CDR2 SVGAGI, per germline.

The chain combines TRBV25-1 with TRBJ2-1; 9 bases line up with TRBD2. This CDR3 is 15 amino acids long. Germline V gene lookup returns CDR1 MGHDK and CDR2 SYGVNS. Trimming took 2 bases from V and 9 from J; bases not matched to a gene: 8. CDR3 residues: CASSEEVAGVSEQFF. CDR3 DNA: TGTGCCAGCAGTGAAGAAGTAGCGGGGGTCAGTGAGCAGTTCTTC.

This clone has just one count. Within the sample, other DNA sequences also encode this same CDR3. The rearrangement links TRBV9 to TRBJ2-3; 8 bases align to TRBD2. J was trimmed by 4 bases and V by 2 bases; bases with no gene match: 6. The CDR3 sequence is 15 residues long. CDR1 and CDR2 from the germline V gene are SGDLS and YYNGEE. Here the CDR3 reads CASSVVSGSADTQYF. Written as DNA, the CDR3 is TGTGCCAGCAGCGTTGTAAGCGGGAGTGCAGATACGCAGTATTTT.

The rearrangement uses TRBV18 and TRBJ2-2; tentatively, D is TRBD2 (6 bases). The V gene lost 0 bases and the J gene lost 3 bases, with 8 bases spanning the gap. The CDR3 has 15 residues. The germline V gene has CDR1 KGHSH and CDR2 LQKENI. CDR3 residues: CASSPPGTYTGELFF. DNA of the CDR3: TGTGCCAGCTCACCACCGGGGACTTACACCGGGGAGCTGTTTTTT.

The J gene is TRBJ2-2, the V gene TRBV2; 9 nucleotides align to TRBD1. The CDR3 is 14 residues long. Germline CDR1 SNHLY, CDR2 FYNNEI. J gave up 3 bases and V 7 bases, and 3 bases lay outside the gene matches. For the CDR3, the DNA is TGTGCCAGCACCGACAGGGGGTACACCGGGGAGCTGTTTTTT. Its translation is CASTDRGYTGELFF.

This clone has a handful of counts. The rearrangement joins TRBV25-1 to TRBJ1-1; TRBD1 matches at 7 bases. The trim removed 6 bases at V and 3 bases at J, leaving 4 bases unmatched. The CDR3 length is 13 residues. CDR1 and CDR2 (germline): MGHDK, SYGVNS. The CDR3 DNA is TGTGCCAGCAGCCGGACAGGAGACACTGAAGCTTTCTTT. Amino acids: CASSRTGDTEAFF. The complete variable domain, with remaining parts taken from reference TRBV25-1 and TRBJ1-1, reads EADIYQTPRYLVIGTGKKITLECSQTMGHDKMYWYQQDPGMELHLIHYSYGVNSTEKGDLSSESTVSRIRTEHFPLTLESARPSHTSQYLCASSRTGDTEAFFGQGTRLTVV.